A selection of T cell receptor beta chains follows, all from one sample in a study of shared clonotypes between healthy human individuals. The repertoire was sequenced with immunoSEQ multiplex PCR; TCRdb's copy has only in-frame clones and lacks some. The sample shows around 1.5 million clones, 95% to 99% of them seen only once. Input material: naive CD4+ T cells sorted from blood. Source of these receptors: a man in his thirties or forties in good health. CDR3s include the opening cysteine and the closing phenylalanine or tryptophan. Fields, in order: CDR3 DNA, CDR3 protein, clone size, J gene, V gene, D gene. D genes are given only for firm matches. For some rows the clone size is stated as once, few or many, or as a class when expanded; others skip it.

cdr3_nt: TGCGCCAGCAGCGCGGGAGTTTACAATGAGCAGTTCTTC
cdr3_aa: CASSAGVYNEQFF
clone_size: -
j_call: TRBJ2-1
v_call: TRBV5-1
d_call: TRBD2

cdr3_nt: TGCGCCAGCAGCTTTCTAACAGGGACCGGGGAGCTGTTTTTT
cdr3_aa: CASSFLTGTGELFF
clone_size: -
j_call: TRBJ2-2
v_call: TRBV5-1
d_call: -

cdr3_nt: TGTGCCAGTAGCTTAGACAGGGTGGGAGCCGGGGAGCTGTTTTTT
cdr3_aa: CASSLDRVGAGELFF
clone_size: -
j_call: TRBJ2-2
v_call: TRBV19
d_call: TRBD1

cdr3_nt: TGTGCCATCCGGCCCGGGACAGGGACAGATACGCAGTATTTT
cdr3_aa: CAIRPGTGTDTQYF
clone_size: -
j_call: TRBJ2-3
v_call: TRBV10-3
d_call: TRBD1

cdr3_nt: TGCGCCAGCAGCCGTCCGGGAGGCGACACCGGGGAGCTGTTTTTT
cdr3_aa: CASSRPGGDTGELFF
clone_size: -
j_call: TRBJ2-2
v_call: TRBV5-1
d_call: TRBD2

cdr3_nt: TGTGCCAGCAGCTTTGGATCCCAAGAGACCCAGTACTTC
cdr3_aa: CASSFGSQETQYF
clone_size: -
j_call: TRBJ2-5
v_call: TRBV7-3
d_call: -

cdr3_nt: TGTGCCAGCAGTGGGGTGATCGGGGAGCTGTTTTTT
cdr3_aa: CASSGVIGELFF
clone_size: -
j_call: TRBJ2-2
v_call: TRBV2
d_call: -

cdr3_nt: TGTGCCAGCAGCTTAAGTCAGGGGTATTCGCCCCAGCATTTT
cdr3_aa: CASSLSQGYSPQHF
clone_size: -
j_call: TRBJ1-5
v_call: TRBV11-2
d_call: -

cdr3_nt: TGCGCCAGCAGCCAAGGGGCCCTCTACGGCGAGCAGTACTTC
cdr3_aa: CASSQGALYGEQYF
clone_size: -
j_call: TRBJ2-7
v_call: TRBV4-3
d_call: -

cdr3_nt: TGTGCCAGCAGTTATGACAGAGACTACGAGCAGTACTTC
cdr3_aa: CASSYDRDYEQYF
clone_size: -
j_call: TRBJ2-7
v_call: TRBV6-5
d_call: -

cdr3_nt: TGTGCCAGCAGTTCTGTTGAGGCCCGGTTCTACGAGCAGTACTTC
cdr3_aa: CASSSVEARFYEQYF
clone_size: -
j_call: TRBJ2-7
v_call: TRBV28
d_call: -

cdr3_nt: TGTGCCAGTAGTATAACACGGATCGGGAGCGAGCAGTACTTC
cdr3_aa: CASSITRIGSEQYF
clone_size: -
j_call: TRBJ2-7
v_call: TRBV19
d_call: -

cdr3_nt: TGTGCCACCAGTATTGACAGAGCAAAACTGTTTTTT
cdr3_aa: CATSIDRAKLFF
clone_size: -
j_call: TRBJ1-4
v_call: TRBV15
d_call: -

cdr3_nt: TGCAGCGTATCAGCGGGAGATTCCTACAATGAGCAGTTCTTC
cdr3_aa: CSVSAGDSYNEQFF
clone_size: -
j_call: TRBJ2-1
v_call: TRBV29-1
d_call: TRBD2

cdr3_nt: TGCGCCAGCACCCCGGGGGACAGGGGAGATCAGCCCCAGCATTTT
cdr3_aa: CASTPGDRGDQPQHF
clone_size: -
j_call: TRBJ1-5
v_call: TRBV4-1
d_call: TRBD1

cdr3_nt: TGTGCCAGCTCACCGCCGGGACGGAACTATGGCTACACCTTC
cdr3_aa: CASSPPGRNYGYTF
clone_size: -
j_call: TRBJ1-2
v_call: TRBV18
d_call: -

cdr3_nt: TGTGCCACCCTTGAACCCGGCAGGAGCGAGACCCAGTACTTC
cdr3_aa: CATLEPGRSETQYF
clone_size: -
j_call: TRBJ2-5
v_call: TRBV10-3
d_call: -

cdr3_nt: TGTGCCAGTAGTATTAAGAGGGGAGACCCGAGGTACTTC
cdr3_aa: CASSIKRGDPRYF
clone_size: -
j_call: TRBJ2-5
v_call: TRBV19
d_call: -

cdr3_nt: TGCGCCAGCAGCTTGGTTGGAGCGGGAGAGTACAATGAGCAGTTCTTC
cdr3_aa: CASSLVGAGEYNEQFF
clone_size: -
j_call: TRBJ2-1
v_call: TRBV5-1
d_call: TRBD2

cdr3_nt: TGTGCCAGCAGCTTCGGCCGGGCGGACCCCGTGCTGTTTTTT
cdr3_aa: CASSFGRADPVLFF
clone_size: once
j_call: TRBJ1-4
v_call: TRBV7-2
d_call: -

cdr3_nt: TGCAGCGTTGTGTTTCAGCGGGAGCGACAAGAGACCCAGTACTTC
cdr3_aa: CSVVFQRERQETQYF
clone_size: -
j_call: TRBJ2-5
v_call: TRBV29-1
d_call: TRBD2

cdr3_nt: TGCGCCAGCAGCTTGGCCCTGGGCGCAGGGAGCTCCTACGAGCAGTACTTC
cdr3_aa: CASSLALGAGSSYEQYF
clone_size: -
j_call: TRBJ2-7
v_call: TRBV5-1
d_call: -

cdr3_nt: TGTGCCACCGCCAGCGGGAGCCTCCCCAATGAGCAGTTCTTC
cdr3_aa: CATASGSLPNEQFF
clone_size: -
j_call: TRBJ2-1
v_call: TRBV6-5
d_call: TRBD2

cdr3_nt: TGCGCCAGCAGCCTTGGACTAGCGCTACCCCTTAGCACAGATACGCAGTATTTT
cdr3_aa: CASSLGLALPLSTDTQYF
clone_size: -
j_call: TRBJ2-3
v_call: TRBV4-1
d_call: TRBD2

cdr3_nt: TGTGCCAGCAGGACCGGGACTTTATTCTCCTACGAGCAGTACTTC
cdr3_aa: CASRTGTLFSYEQYF
clone_size: -
j_call: TRBJ2-7
v_call: TRBV6-1
d_call: -

cdr3_nt: TGTGCCAGTAGCGATTCGGGACTCCCTATTGGCAATGAGCAGTTCTTC
cdr3_aa: CASSDSGLPIGNEQFF
clone_size: once
j_call: TRBJ2-1
v_call: TRBV19
d_call: -

cdr3_nt: TGTGCCATCAGGCCCCGGGGCAGAGACGAGCAGTACTTC
cdr3_aa: CAIRPRGRDEQYF
clone_size: -
j_call: TRBJ2-7
v_call: TRBV10-3
d_call: -

cdr3_nt: TGTGCCAGCAGGCCCGGGACTACCTACGAGCAGTACTTC
cdr3_aa: CASRPGTTYEQYF
clone_size: -
j_call: TRBJ2-7
v_call: TRBV2
d_call: TRBD2

cdr3_nt: TGTGCCAGCAGCCCAGAGTGGATGGGGTTCGGGGAGCTGTTTTTT
cdr3_aa: CASSPEWMGFGELFF
clone_size: -
j_call: TRBJ2-2
v_call: TRBV7-9
d_call: -

cdr3_nt: TGTGCCAGCAGCTTACGGCCCCCGGACAGGGGTGAGACCCAGTACTTC
cdr3_aa: CASSLRPPDRGETQYF
clone_size: -
j_call: TRBJ2-5
v_call: TRBV7-2
d_call: TRBD1

cdr3_nt: TGCGCCAGCAGCTCCTACGACAGGGGGGACACAGATACGCAGTATTTT
cdr3_aa: CASSSYDRGDTDTQYF
clone_size: -
j_call: TRBJ2-3
v_call: TRBV5-1
d_call: TRBD1

cdr3_nt: TGTGCCAGCAGCGTAGCCATCGACAATGAGCAGTTCTTC
cdr3_aa: CASSVAIDNEQFF
clone_size: -
j_call: TRBJ2-1
v_call: TRBV9
d_call: -